These 18 T cell receptor beta chains were sequenced from one sample in a study of T cells in tuberculosis. Clones were read by immunoSEQ multiplex PCR, and TCRdb kept only the in-frame ones, dropping some. This table holds roughly 34,000 clones, 97% found once. Input material: PBMCs. The receptors here all came from a donor aged 10-29 years with latent tuberculosis or without tuberculosis infection.

The chain is built from TRBV7-9 and TRBJ1-2; D uncertain. V was pared by 7 bases and J by 6 bases, with 9 bases between. Germline V gives CDR1 SEHNR, CDR2 FQNEAQ (reference sequence). CDR3 length equals 11 residues. The CDR3 protein is CASTVHDGYTF. The DNA for the CDR3 is TGTGCCAGCACAGTGCATGATGGCTACACCTTC. Together with reference TRBV7-9 and TRBJ1-2, the CDR3 gives the full variable domain: DTGVSQNPRHKITKRGQNVTFRCDPISEHNRLYWYRQTLGQGPEFLTYFQNEAQLEKSRLLSDRFSAERPKGSFSTLEIQRTEQGDSAMYLCASTVHDGYTFGSGTRLTVV.

The J gene is TRBJ2-7, the V gene TRBV6-1, with 10 bases lining up with TRBD1. V trimming: 10 bases; J trimming: 4 bases; junction bases outside the gene matches: 10. From germline, CDR1 is MNHNS and CDR2 SASEGT. The CDR3 sequence is 14 residues long. The CDR3 reads CATKDWDRGYEQYF. The CDR3 DNA reads as TGTGCCACCAAGGATTGGGACAGGGGTTACGAGCAGTACTTC.

This rearrangement joins TRBV7-8 to TRBJ1-3, with D tentatively TRBD1 (5 bases). V was clipped by 5 bases and J by 2 bases, with 16 bases between them. CDR1 SGHVS and CDR2 FQNEAQ come from the germline V gene. This CDR3 spans 16 amino acids. Here the CDR3 reads CASSPARGYPGNTIYF. CDR3 nucleotide sequence: TGTGCCAGCAGCCCCGCCCGGGGGTACCCTGGAAACACCATATATTTT.

This chain connects TRBV5-1 to TRBJ1-1; TRBD1 agrees at 7 bases. The CDR3 consists of 16 residues. The germline CDR1 and CDR2 sequences are SGHRS and YFSETQ. With 4 bases clipped from V and 1 base from J, the junction kept 10 bases outside the gene matches. In DNA, the CDR3 is TGCGCCAGCAGCCCGACTGCCGGGACAGAGAACACTGAAGCTTTCTTT. This sequence encodes CASSPTAGTENTEAFF.

The chain couples TRBV5-4 to TRBJ1-2; D call uncertain. Germline values: CDR1 SGHNT, CDR2 YYREEE (reference sequence). The V and J ends lost 6 bases and 4 bases respectively, with 13 bases between them. The CDR3 loop spans 13 amino acids. The CDR3: CASNGPGGYGYTF. In DNA, the CDR3 is TGTGCCAGCAACGGCCCCGGCGGCTATGGCTACACCTTC.

This chain connects TRBV11-2 to TRBJ2-5; TRBD2 aligns across 7 bases. The CDR3 consists of 15 residues. From germline, CDR1 is SGHAT and CDR2 FQNNGV. V lost 6 bases and J lost 8; bases outside the gene matches: 15. CDR3 loop: CASSPKERDLVTQYF. Written as DNA, the CDR3 is TGTGCCAGCAGTCCAAAGGAGCGGGACCTTGTAACCCAGTACTTC.

The chain has TRBV18 and TRBJ1-5, with 8 positions matching TRBD1. Germline values: CDR1 KGHSH, CDR2 LQKENI. V trimming: 5 bases; J trimming: 0 bases; junction bases outside the gene matches: 9. The CDR3 covers 17 residues. As DNA, the CDR3 is TGTGCCAGCTCATCGGGACAGGAGAGTTTTAGCAATCAGCCCCAGCATTTT. Its protein product is CASSSGQESFSNQPQHF. The full variable domain, in which reference TRBV18 and TRBJ1-5 provide the parts outside the CDR3, is NAGVMQNPRHLVRRRGQEARLRCSPMKGHSHVYWYRQLPEEGLKFMVYLQKENIIDESGMPKERFSAEFPKEGPSILRIQQVVRGDSAAYFCASSSGQESFSNQPQHFGDGTRLSIL.

The chain has TRBV6-6 and TRBJ2-2; D remains ambiguous. Trimming removed 6 bases at V and 0 bases at J, with 14 bases between. The CDR3 runs to 16 residues. The V gene's germline CDR1 is MNHNY and CDR2 SVGAGI (reference sequence). CDR3 in amino acids: CASRTARNANTGELFF. The CDR3 region has the DNA TGTGCCAGCAGGACCGCCAGGAACGCGAACACCGGGGAGCTGTTTTTT.

This chain uses TRBV25-1 with TRBJ1-3; a possible D gene is TRBD1 (5 bases). The CDR3 is 14 amino acids. Germline values: CDR1 MGHDK, CDR2 SYGVNS. Between the trimmed V and J ends, which lost 6 bases and 0 bases, there was a span of 9 bases. The CDR3 DNA is TGTGCCAGCAGCCAGGGTTCCTCTGGAAACACCATATATTTT. Amino acid sequence: CASSQGSSGNTIYF.

This rearrangement joins TRBV7-9 to TRBJ1-2; D is undetermined. The CDR3 length is 12 residues. Germline CDR1 and CDR2: SEHNR and FQNEAQ (reference sequence). Trimming took 4 bases from V and 6 from J, leaving 9 bases between them. CDR3 in amino acids: CASSSAQNGYTF. Here the CDR3 DNA reads TGTGCCAGCAGCTCAGCACAGAATGGCTACACCTTC.

The chain employs TRBV6-5 and TRBJ2-2; 11 bases fit TRBD1. Germline CDR1 and CDR2: MNHEY and SVGAGI. This CDR3 has 15 residues. The V and J ends lost 5 bases and 7 bases, in that order; junction bases with no gene match: 6. The CDR3 is CASSRGGQGGGELFF. The CDR3 DNA is TGTGCCAGCAGTCGAGGGGGACAGGGGGGCGGGGAGCTGTTTTTT.

The gene calls are TRBV27 and TRBJ1-2, with 10 bases lining up with TRBD1. V lost 6 bases, J lost 6 bases, and 7 bases stayed unmatched. The CDR3 consists of 14 residues. Germline CDR1 is MNHEY and CDR2 is SMNVEV (reference sequence). Here the CDR3 reads CASRPDRGTHGYTF. The DNA of the CDR3 is TGTGCCAGCAGACCGGACAGGGGGACCCATGGCTACACCTTC.

This clone was counted once. J is TRBJ1-5 and V is TRBV10-3, with 9 bases fitting TRBD1. V lost 10 bases and J lost 0; bases outside the gene matches: 13. The V gene's germline CDR1 is ENHRY and CDR2 SYGVKD. This CDR3 region has 17 residues. Here the CDR3 reads CATLEGTGPYSNQPQHF. The CDR3 DNA follows: TGTGCCACCCTGGAGGGGACAGGGCCTTATAGCAATCAGCCCCAGCATTTT.

CDR3 region: CASSQQGATNEKLFF. The CDR3 nucleotides read TGTGCCAGCAGCCAACAGGGTGCAACTAATGAAAAACTGTTTTTT. The chain recombines TRBV7-2 with TRBJ1-4; D might be TRBD1 (6 bases). Germline V gene lookup returns CDR1 SGHTA and CDR2 FQGNSA. The CDR3 covers 15 residues. The V end was cut by 5 bases, the J end by 0 bases, with 10 bases between.

With respect to this clone: At one end, the junction sequence differs from germline, possibly due to a read error. This chain uses TRBV18 with TRBJ2-1; D perhaps matches TRBD1 (6 bases). From germline, CDR1 is KGHSH and CDR2 LQKENI. This CDR3 region has 12 residues. The CDR3 DNA sequence: TGTGCCAGCTCACCAGCTCGGGCGGACAGCGTCTTC. Translating gives CASSPARADSVF.

This sequence joins TRBV11-3 and TRBJ2-2; D is perhaps TRBD2 (5 bases). This CDR3 region has 15 residues. The V gene's germline CDR1 is SGHNT and CDR2 YENEEA. V was shortened by 3 bases and J by 2 bases, with 10 bases between the two germline ends. CDR3 residues: CASSFRGPNTGELFF. The CDR3 DNA sequence: TGTGCCAGCAGCTTCAGAGGGCCTAACACCGGGGAGCTGTTTTTT.

This chain uses TRBV7-2 with TRBJ2-5; 9 bases line up with TRBD2. J gave up 4 bases and V 5 bases, and 8 bases lay outside the gene matches. Germline CDR1 reads SGHTA; CDR2 reads FQGNSA. The CDR3 is 15 amino acids. The CDR3 is CASSPPGGGAETQYF. CDR3 nucleotides: TGTGCCAGCAGCCCCCCCGGCGGGGGGGCAGAGACCCAGTACTTC.

V and J are TRBV4-2 and TRBJ2-5, with 11 bases that match TRBD2. After removal of 2 bases from V and 4 bases from J, the junction contained 12 bases not matched to a gene. This CDR3 is built from 18 residues. Germline lookup yields CDR1 LGHNA and CDR2 YNFKEQ. CDR3 in amino acids: CASSQRGKGLAGGETQYF. In DNA, the CDR3 is TGTGCCAGCAGCCAACGTGGTAAAGGTCTAGCGGGAGGAGAGACCCAGTACTTC.